These T cell receptor beta chains were read from a single sample in a study of T-cell reconstitution after alpha-beta-depleted transplantation in children. Using its own MiXCR run on the PCR reads, TCRdb lists one record per CDR3 protein. Found here are about 980,000 distinct CDR3 sequences, roughly 29% of them singletons; the top ten hold roughly 28%. The sequencing here drew on PBMCs, mostly from graft donor cells, taken 360 days after TCRalphabeta/CD19-depleted stem cell transplant. The receptors come from a boy in the first two years of life who had a stem cell transplant for SCID, so the T cells may come from the graft donor. Each CDR3 is given with its conserved first and last residue. The D gene is left open where the match is weak. Where a row states a size, it is once, few, many or the class of an expanded clone; other rows omit it.

abundance,j_gene,d_gene,v_gene,CDR3aa,CDR3nt
NA,TRBJ2-1,NA,TRBV20-1,CSPFDYENEQFF,TGCAGTCCCTTTGACTATGAGAATGAGCAGTTCTTC
NA,TRBJ2-2,NA,TRBV5-5,CASSLASGWGTGELFF,TGTGCCAGCAGCTTGGCGTCGGGGTGGGGCACCGGGGAGCTGTTTTTT
few,TRBJ2-1,NA,TRBV5-1,CASSLGDREYNEQFF,TGCGCCAGCAGCTTGGGTGACAGAGAATACAATGAGCAGTTCTTC
NA,TRBJ1-2,NA,TRBV21-1,CASSDYGQGIVVICGYTF,TGTGCCAGCAGTGACTACGGACAGGGGATTGTTGTTATTTGTGGCTACACCTTC
NA,TRBJ2-1,NA,TRBV3-1,CATTQGVMVSIYNEQFF,TGTGCCACCACCCAAGGCGTTATGGTCTCCATTTACAATGAGCAGTTCTTC
few,TRBJ2-3,TRBD2,TRBV30,CAWSPPYLAGGTDTQYF,TGTGCCTGGAGTCCCCCATATTTAGCGGGGGGCACAGATACGCAGTATTTT
NA,TRBJ1-4,NA,TRBV11-2,CASSLLPTLEKLFF,TGTGCCAGCAGCTTGCTTCCTACCTTAGAAAAACTGTTTTTT
NA,TRBJ2-2,TRBD1,TRBV5-1,CASSWGTGDTGELFF,TGCGCCAGCAGCTGGGGGACAGGGGATACCGGGGAGCTGTTTTTT
NA,TRBJ2-2,NA,TRBV10-3,CAISVRADTGELFF,TGTGCCATCAGTGTTAGGGCAGACACCGGGGAGCTGTTTTTT
few,TRBJ2-1,NA,TRBV27,CASSLRGLPFYGQFF,TGTGCCAGCAGTTTAAGAGGACTGCCTTTTTACGGGCAGTTCTTC
NA,TRBJ1-1,NA,TRBV28,CASSLQPQPLAFF,TGTGCCAGCAGTTTACAGCCCCAGCCTCTGGCTTTCTTT
NA,TRBJ2-1,NA,TRBV20-1,CSARDPNEQFF,TGCAGTGCTAGAGACCCCAATGAGCAGTTCTTC
few,TRBJ1-1,NA,TRBV12-3/TRBV12-4,CASSLGRRGEAFF,TGTGCCAGCAGTTTAGGGCGGCGGGGTGAAGCTTTCTTT
NA,TRBJ2-1,NA,TRBV11-2,CASSLGPTPRFF,TGTGCCAGCAGCTTAGGTCCTACACCACGGTTCTTC